Included here is one T cell receptor (beta chain) sequence, with context. Its antigen is still unknown. Using immunoSEQ multiplex PCR, the repertoire was profiled, and TCRdb retains in-frame clones only, with some absent. Of roughly 60,000 clones listed, around 87% are singletons. The sample originates from a study of OX40 agonist ivuxolimab in advanced cancers. Study overall: Having had anti-PD-1, anti-PD-L1 or anti-CTLA-4 therapy before was allowed, and over 35% had some.

From germline, CDR1 is MNHNY and CDR2 SVGAGI (reference sequence). This CDR3 has 15 amino acids. The germline V and J ends were trimmed by 3 bases and 2 bases, with 11 bases remaining between them. Study outcomes and limitations: Relative to CD4+, CD8+ T cells held more expanded clones on average. The study did not work out the antigen specificity of the expanded peripheral T cells. Some patients without response likewise showed low normalized clonal expansion.

Sequencing used CD4+ or CD8+ T cells sorted from blood, obtained in a trial of the OX40 agonist ivuxolimab. J is TRBJ2-4 and V is TRBV6-6; D call uncertain. The TCR was taken from an adult with an advanced solid tumor such as melanoma, head and neck, liver or kidney cancer. CDR3 residues: CASSYPGATKNIQYF. As DNA, the CDR3 is TGTGCCAGCAGTTATCCGGGCGCGACCAAAAACATTCAGTACTTC.